This TCR beta chain was captured in a study of CD8+CD57+ T cells in acquired aplastic anemia. TCR beta VDJ and CDR3 were profiled, and genomic DNA was the template. MiXCR, applied by TCRdb to the reads, yields one record per CDR3 protein. This sample yields 65,000 to 85,000 distinct CDR3 sequences, of which 50% to 55% are seen a single time; approximately 8.3% belongs to the top ten. J lost 2 bases, V lost 9 bases, and 5 bases had no gene match. This CDR3 region has 13 residues. Germline V gives CDR1 SEHNR, CDR2 FQNEAQ (reference sequence). In its sample, this clonotype was seen once. This clonotype was obtained from a human donor in good health, serving as a control. The chain has TRBV7-9 and TRBJ1-2; 8 bases agree with TRBD1. The source material was sorted CD4+, CD8+, or CD8+CD57+ T cells (not recorded which) from PBMCs. The CDR3 is CASGDRGNYGYTF. The CDR3 DNA reads as TGTGCCAGTGGTGACAGGGGCAACTATGGCTACACCTTC.